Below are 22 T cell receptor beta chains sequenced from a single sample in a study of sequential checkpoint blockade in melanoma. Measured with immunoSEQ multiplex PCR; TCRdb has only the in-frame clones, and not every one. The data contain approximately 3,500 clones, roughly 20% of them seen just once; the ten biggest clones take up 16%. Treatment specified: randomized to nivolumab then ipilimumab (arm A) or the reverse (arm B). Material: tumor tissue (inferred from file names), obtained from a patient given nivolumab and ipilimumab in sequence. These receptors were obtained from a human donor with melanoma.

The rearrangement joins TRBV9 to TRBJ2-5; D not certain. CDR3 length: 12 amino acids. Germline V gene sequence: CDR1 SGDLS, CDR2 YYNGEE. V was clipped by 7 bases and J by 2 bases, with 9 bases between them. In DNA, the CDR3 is TGTGCCAGCCTGGCCTCTCAAGAGACCCAGTACTTC. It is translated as CASLASQETQYF.

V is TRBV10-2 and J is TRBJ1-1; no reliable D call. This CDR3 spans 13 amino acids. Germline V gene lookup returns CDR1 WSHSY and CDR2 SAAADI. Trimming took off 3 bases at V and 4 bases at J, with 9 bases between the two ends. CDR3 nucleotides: TGCGCCAGCAGTGACATCATAAGCACTGAAGCTTTCTTT. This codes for CASSDIISTEAFF.

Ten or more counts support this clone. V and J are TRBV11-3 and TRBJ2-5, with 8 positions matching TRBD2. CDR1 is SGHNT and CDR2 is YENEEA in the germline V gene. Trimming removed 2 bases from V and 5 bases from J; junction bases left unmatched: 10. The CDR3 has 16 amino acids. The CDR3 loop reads CASSLRGGAFFETQYF. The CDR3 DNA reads TGTGCCAGCAGCTTACGGGGGGGGGCCTTTTTCGAGACCCAGTACTTC.

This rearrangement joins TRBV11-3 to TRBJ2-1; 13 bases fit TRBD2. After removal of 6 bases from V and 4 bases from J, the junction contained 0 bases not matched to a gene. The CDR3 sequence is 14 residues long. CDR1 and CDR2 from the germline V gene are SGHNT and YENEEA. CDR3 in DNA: TGTGCCAGCAGACTAGCGGGGGGGTACAATGAGCAGTTCTTC. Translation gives CASRLAGGYNEQFF.

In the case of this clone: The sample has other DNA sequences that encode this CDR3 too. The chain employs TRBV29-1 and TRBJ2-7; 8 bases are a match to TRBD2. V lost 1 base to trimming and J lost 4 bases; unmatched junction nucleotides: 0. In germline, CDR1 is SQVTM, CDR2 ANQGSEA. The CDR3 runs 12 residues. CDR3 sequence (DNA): TGCAGCGTTGAAGCGGGAGGGTACGAGCAGTACTTC. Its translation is CSVEAGGYEQYF.

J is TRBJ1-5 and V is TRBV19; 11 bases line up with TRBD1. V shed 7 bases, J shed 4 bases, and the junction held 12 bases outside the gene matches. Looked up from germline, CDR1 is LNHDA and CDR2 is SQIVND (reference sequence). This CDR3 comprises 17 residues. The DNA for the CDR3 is TGTGCCAGTACCCCCCGCGGACAGGGGGCCCCTAATCAGCCCCAGCATTTT. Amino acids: CASTPRGQGAPNQPQHF.

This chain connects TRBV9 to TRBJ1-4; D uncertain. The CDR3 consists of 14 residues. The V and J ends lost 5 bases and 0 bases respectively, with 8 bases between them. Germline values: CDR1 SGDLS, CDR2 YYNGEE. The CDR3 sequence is CASSGLPTNEKLFF. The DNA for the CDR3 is TGTGCCAGCAGTGGACTGCCAACTAATGAAAAACTGTTTTTT.

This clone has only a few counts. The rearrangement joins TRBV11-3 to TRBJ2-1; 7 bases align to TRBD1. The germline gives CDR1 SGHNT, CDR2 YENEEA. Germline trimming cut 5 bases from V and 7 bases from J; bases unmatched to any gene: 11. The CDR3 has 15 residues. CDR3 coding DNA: TGTGCCAGCAGCCGATGGGACAGCTTATTGAATGAGCAGTTCTTC. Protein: CASSRWDSLLNEQFF.

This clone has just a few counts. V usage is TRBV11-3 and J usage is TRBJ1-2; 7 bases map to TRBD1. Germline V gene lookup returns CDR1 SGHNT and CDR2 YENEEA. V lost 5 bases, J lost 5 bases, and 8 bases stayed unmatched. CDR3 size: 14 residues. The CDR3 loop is CASSDREGEYGYTF. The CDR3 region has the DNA TGTGCCAGCAGCGACAGGGAAGGAGAGTATGGCTACACCTTC.

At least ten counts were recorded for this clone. The CDR3 region has the DNA TGTGCCACCGCGCAGCTTGCAGGACAGGGGGTTCGGAGGAACACTGAAGCTTTCTTT. Protein sequence: CATAQLAGQGVRRNTEAFF. The V and J genes are TRBV12-2 and TRBJ1-1; TRBD1, the table's D call, lacks a check against the DNA. TRBV12-2 is listed as a pseudogene. The CDR3 extends over 19 amino acids.

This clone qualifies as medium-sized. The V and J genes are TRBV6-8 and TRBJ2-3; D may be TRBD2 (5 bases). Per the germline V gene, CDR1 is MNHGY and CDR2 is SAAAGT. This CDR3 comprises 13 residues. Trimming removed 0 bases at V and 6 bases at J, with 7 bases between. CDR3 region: CASSYSSGDTQYF. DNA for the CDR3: TGTGCCAGCAGTTACTCGTCGGGGGATACGCAGTATTTT.

The CDR3 DNA follows: TGTGCCAGCACCCCGGGACAGGTCTCTGGAAACACCATATATTTT. Amino acid sequence: CASTPGQVSGNTIYF. J is TRBJ1-3 and V is TRBV6-7; 8 nucleotides line up with TRBD1. TRBV6-7 is treated as an ORF (open reading frame) with a function not yet certain. The ends lost 7 bases at V and 0 bases at J; junction bases unmatched: 5. This CDR3 comprises 15 residues.

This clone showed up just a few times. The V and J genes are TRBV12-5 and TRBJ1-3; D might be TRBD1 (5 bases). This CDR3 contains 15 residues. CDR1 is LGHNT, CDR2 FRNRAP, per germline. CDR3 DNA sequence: TGTGCCACCAGGCTCGGCAGGGTCTCTGGAAACACCATATATTTT. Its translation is CATRLGRVSGNTIYF.

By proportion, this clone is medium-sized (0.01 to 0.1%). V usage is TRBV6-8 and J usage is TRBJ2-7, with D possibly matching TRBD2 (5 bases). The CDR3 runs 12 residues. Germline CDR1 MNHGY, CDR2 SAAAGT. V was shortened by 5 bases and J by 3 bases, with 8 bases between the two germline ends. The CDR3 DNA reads TGTGCCAGCAGTCCCGGGATCTACGAGCAGTACTTC. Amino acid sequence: CASSPGIYEQYF.

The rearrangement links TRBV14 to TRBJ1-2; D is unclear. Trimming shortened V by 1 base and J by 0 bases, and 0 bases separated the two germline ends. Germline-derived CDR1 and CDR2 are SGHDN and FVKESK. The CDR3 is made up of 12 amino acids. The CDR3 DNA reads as TGTGCCAGCAGCCAAGCTAACTATGGCTACACCTTC. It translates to CASSQANYGYTF.

CDR3 amino acids: CASSTTSGGTLYEQYF. The CDR3 coding sequence is TGCGCCAGCAGCACCACCTCGGGGGGAACCCTCTACGAGCAGTACTTC. This chain joins TRBV5-1 and TRBJ2-7, with 7 bases lining up with TRBD2. V was pared by 4 bases and J by 3 bases, with 13 bases of the junction left unmatched. This CDR3 is 16 amino acids long. Per germline, CDR1 SGHRS and CDR2 YFSETQ.

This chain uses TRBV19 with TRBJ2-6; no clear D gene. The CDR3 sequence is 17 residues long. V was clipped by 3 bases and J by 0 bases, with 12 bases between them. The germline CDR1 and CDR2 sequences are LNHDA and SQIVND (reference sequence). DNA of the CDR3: TGTGCCAGTAGTATTTGGGTCACTTTCTCTGGGGCCAACGTCCTGACTTTC. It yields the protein CASSIWVTFSGANVLTF.

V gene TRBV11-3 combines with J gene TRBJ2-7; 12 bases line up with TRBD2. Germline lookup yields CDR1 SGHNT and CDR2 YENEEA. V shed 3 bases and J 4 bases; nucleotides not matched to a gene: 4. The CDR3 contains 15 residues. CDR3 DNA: TGTGCCAGCAGCTTGGGCGGGACTAGCGGGTACGAGCAGTACTTC. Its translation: CASSLGGTSGYEQYF.

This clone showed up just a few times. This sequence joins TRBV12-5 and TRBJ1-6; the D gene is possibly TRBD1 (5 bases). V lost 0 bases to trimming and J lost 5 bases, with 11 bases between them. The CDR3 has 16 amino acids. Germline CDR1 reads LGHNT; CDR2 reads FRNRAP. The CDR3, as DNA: TGTGCTAGTGGTTTGGTACTAGGGGAGCATAATTCACCCCTCCACTTT. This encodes CASGLVLGEHNSPLHF.

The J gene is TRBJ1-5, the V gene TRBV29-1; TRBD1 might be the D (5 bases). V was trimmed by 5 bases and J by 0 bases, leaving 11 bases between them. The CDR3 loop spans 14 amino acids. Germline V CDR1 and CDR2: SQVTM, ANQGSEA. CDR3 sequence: CSVRDVDSNQPQHF. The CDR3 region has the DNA TGCAGCGTTAGGGACGTCGATAGCAATCAGCCCCAGCATTTT.

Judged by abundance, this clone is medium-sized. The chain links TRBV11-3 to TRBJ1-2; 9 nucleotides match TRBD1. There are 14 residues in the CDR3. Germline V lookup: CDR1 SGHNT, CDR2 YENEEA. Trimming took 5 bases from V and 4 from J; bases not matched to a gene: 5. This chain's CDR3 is CASSPGTGIYGYTF. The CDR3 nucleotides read TGTGCCAGCAGCCCCGGGACAGGGATCTATGGCTACACCTTC.

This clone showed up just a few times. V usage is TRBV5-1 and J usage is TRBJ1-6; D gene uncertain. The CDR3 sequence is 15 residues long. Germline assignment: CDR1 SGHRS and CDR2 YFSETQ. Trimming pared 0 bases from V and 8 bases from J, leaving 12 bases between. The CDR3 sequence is CASSLALGQHSPLHF. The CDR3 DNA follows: TGCGCCAGCAGCTTGGCCCTCGGCCAGCATTCACCCCTCCACTTT.